Below, 22 T cell receptor beta chains from the same sample are listed, as sequenced in a study of T cell repertoires in cytomegalovirus infection (dated by TCRdb to the late 2010s). What these receptors recognize is not known. Sequencing took place on an Illumina HiSeq 1500. TCRdb handled the public reads itself, with Q25 trimming in fastp and clone calling in MiXCR, and kept productive beta chains. For every CDR3 protein sequence, its rows merge into one entry that carries the most common genes and DNA. This sample comprises about 130,000 distinct CDR3 sequences, more than 20% of them detected only once. The ten largest account for approximately 35% of the sample. Sequenced material: PBMCs, sequenced either directly or after in vitro stimulation (not recorded which). The receptors derive from a human donor in good health (CMV status not recorded). Some clones in this sample may be carry-over from other donors' samples.

This sequence joins TRBV19 and TRBJ1-2, with TRBD1 identical over 9 bases. The germline gives CDR1 LNHDA, CDR2 SQIVND (reference sequence). The CDR3 is made up of 13 amino acids. Trimming removed 7 bases from V and 6 bases from J; junction bases left unmatched: 6. The CDR3 sequence is CASTRDRVDGYTF. The CDR3 region has the DNA TGTGCCAGTACTCGGGACAGGGTCGATGGCTACACCTTC.

This rearrangement joins TRBV10-2 to TRBJ2-5; maybe TRBD1 (5 bases). Germline CDR1 WSHSY, CDR2 SAAADI. V lost 10 bases to trimming and J lost 5 bases, with 20 bases between them. This CDR3 comprises 14 residues. The CDR3 here is CATAGRWGQETQYF. CDR3 sequence (DNA): TGCGCCACCGCAGGGCGGTGGGGTCAGGAGACCCAGTACTTC.

This clonotype was observed a few times. This chain links TRBV19 with TRBJ2-7; 9 nucleotides line up with TRBD1. Germline V lookup: CDR1 LNHDA, CDR2 SQIVND (reference sequence). The length of the CDR3 is 13 residues. The V and J ends lost 6 bases and 6 bases, in that order; junction bases with no gene match: 6. This CDR3 reads CASREQGAGEQYF. The CDR3 DNA reads as TGTGCCAGTAGGGAACAGGGGGCCGGCGAGCAGTACTTC.

This clonotype has only a few counts. The gene calls are TRBV11-2 and TRBJ2-1; a possible D gene is TRBD1 (6 bases). From germline, CDR1 is SGHAT and CDR2 FQNNGV. The CDR3 is 13 amino acids. V lost 3 bases to trimming and J lost 7 bases, with 10 bases between them. The CDR3: CASSFGRGNEQFF. DNA for the CDR3: TGTGCCAGCAGCTTCGGCAGGGGAAATGAGCAGTTCTTC.

By frequency in the sample, this clonotype is medium-sized. The V call is TRBV7-2, the J call TRBJ1-5, with 7 bases matching TRBD1. This CDR3 comprises 13 residues. V lost 5 bases and J lost 6; bases outside the gene matches: 4. In germline, CDR1 is SGHTA, CDR2 FQGNSA. CDR3 sequence: CASSPRGGQPQHF. The CDR3 nucleotides read TGTGCCAGCAGCCCCAGGGGGGGTCAGCCCCAGCATTTT.

This clonotype was recorded a few times. This sequence joins TRBV9 and TRBJ1-2; the D is unclear. The CDR3 extends over 17 amino acids. CDR1 is SGDLS and CDR2 is YYNGEE in the germline V gene. Trimming cost V 3 bases and J 1 base, with 19 bases left between them. CDR3: CASSAKGSPLFNYGYTF. In nucleotides, the CDR3 is TGTGCCAGCAGCGCCAAGGGCAGCCCGCTCTTTAACTATGGCTACACCTTC.

The gene calls are TRBV4-1 and TRBJ1-5; TRBD1 matches at 9 bases. The CDR3 extends over 16 amino acids. The germline CDR1 and CDR2 sequences are MGHRA and YSYEKL. With V trimmed by 0 bases and J by 2 bases, 2 bases remained unmatched. The CDR3 DNA sequence: TGCGCCAGCAGCCAAGATCGGGACAGGGGCAATCAGCCCCAGCATTTT. It is translated as CASSQDRDRGNQPQHF.

This clonotype has a handful of counts. The chain joins TRBV27 to TRBJ2-2; D uncertain. This CDR3 has 13 residues. CDR1 and CDR2 (germline): MNHEY, SMNVEV (reference sequence). V was clipped by 5 bases and J by 6 bases, with 10 bases between them. The CDR3 loop reads CASSRQIPGELFF. The CDR3 region has the DNA TGTGCCAGCAGTCGCCAGATTCCCGGGGAGCTGTTTTTT.

The CDR3 DNA sequence: TGTGCCAGCAGCTTAAGACGAGGGGGAGATACGCAGTATTTT. It translates to CASSLRRGGDTQYF. The rearrangement uses TRBV7-2 and TRBJ2-3; D is possibly TRBD1 (6 bases). V was shortened by 2 bases and J by 5 bases, with 11 bases between the two germline ends. Germline-derived CDR1 and CDR2 are SGHTA and FQGNSA. The CDR3 has 14 amino acids. Full variable domain (outside the CDR3, taken from reference TRBV7-2 and TRBJ2-3): GAGVSQSPSNKVTEKGKDVELRCDPISGHTALYWYRQSLGQGLEFLIYFQGNSAPDKSGLPSDRFSAERTGGSVSTLTIQRTQQEDSAVYLCASSLRRGGDTQYFGPGTRLTVL.

The CDR3 DNA reads as TGTGCCAGCAGTTCCCCGGACAGGGTCGAGACCCAGTACTTC. Translating gives CASSSPDRVETQYF. This sequence joins TRBV28 and TRBJ2-5; the match to TRBD1 covers 8 bases. The germline gives CDR1 MDHEN, CDR2 SYDVKM. The CDR3 contains 14 residues. The V gene end was trimmed by 4 bases and the J gene end by 5 bases; junction bases not matched to a gene: 6.

This clonotype was picked up a small number of times. The chain uses TRBV6-2 or TRBV6-3 and TRBJ2-7, with D perhaps TRBD1 (5 bases). The germline V and J ends were trimmed by 5 bases and 5 bases, with 13 bases remaining between them. The CDR3 spans 13 residues. The germline V gene encodes CDR1 MNHEY and CDR2 SVGEGT. In DNA, the CDR3 is TGTGCCAGCAGTCCCGTGCAGGGAAACGAGCAGTACGTC. This gives the protein CASSPVQGNEQYV.

This clonotype was counted at least ten times. The rearrangement links TRBV7-8 to TRBJ2-1; D is unclear. Germline V CDR1 and CDR2: SGHVS, FQNEAQ. The CDR3 extends over 15 amino acids. V dropped 3 bases and J dropped 6 bases, with 15 bases sitting between them. The CDR3 DNA is TGTGCCAGCAGCTTCCGGGTCGCCGCATTCAATGAGCAGTTCTTC. This sequence encodes CASSFRVAAFNEQFF.

There are a few counts of this clonotype. The V call is TRBV13, the J call TRBJ1-2, with D possibly matching TRBD1 (5 bases). Germline assignment: CDR1 PRHDT and CDR2 FYEKMQ (reference sequence). The V end lost 5 bases, the J end lost 3 bases, and 13 bases lay between the germline ends. The CDR3 sequence is 14 residues long. CDR3 sequence (DNA): TGTGCCAGCAGCGGGACTCACCTCGACTATGGCTACACCTTC. Protein sequence: CASSGTHLDYGYTF.

This chain links TRBV20-1 with TRBJ2-2; D is ambiguous. Germline CDR1 DFQATT, CDR2 SNEGSKA (reference sequence). The CDR3 loop spans 13 amino acids. The ends were cut back, 4 bases at V and 4 bases at J, with 10 bases in the middle. CDR3 amino acids: CSATSEPTGELFF. In DNA, the CDR3 is TGCAGTGCTACGTCGGAGCCCACCGGGGAGCTGTTTTTT.

In DNA, the CDR3 is TGTGCCAGCACCCTAAACCCGCGGGGGGAAAGTGGAGCTTTCTTT. It is translated as CASTLNPRGESGAFF. This chain joins TRBV28 and TRBJ1-1; perhaps TRBD1 as D (5 bases). V lost 7 bases and J 10 bases, leaving 25 bases between the germline ends. The CDR3 extends over 15 amino acids. Germline-derived CDR1 and CDR2 are MDHEN and SYDVKM.

The chain recombines TRBV5-1 with TRBJ1-6, with D unclear. The CDR3 is 15 residues long. Germline-derived CDR1 and CDR2 are SGHRS and YFSETQ. V lost 3 bases and J lost 2, with 9 bases in between. CDR3 sequence: CASSSDGPYNSPLHF. Written as DNA, the CDR3 is TGCGCCAGCAGCTCGGACGGGCCCTATAATTCACCCCTCCACTTT.

The chain combines TRBV19 with TRBJ1-4, with a possible D match to TRBD1 (5 bases). The CDR3 loop spans 16 amino acids. Between the trimmed V and J ends, which lost 5 bases and 7 bases, there was a span of 20 bases. CDR1 and CDR2 from the germline V gene are LNHDA and SQIVND (reference sequence). The CDR3 is CASSPRFDRGSEKLFF. The CDR3 nucleotides are TGTGCCAGTAGTCCCCGATTTGACAGAGGGAGTGAAAAACTGTTTTTT.

In this sample, this clonotype turned up many times. The chain joins TRBV6-2 or TRBV6-3 to TRBJ2-5; D is undetermined. This CDR3 is built from 13 residues. Germline loops: CDR1 MNHEY, CDR2 SVGEGT. V was pared by 2 bases and J by 5 bases, with 9 bases between. In DNA, the CDR3 is TGTGCCAGCAGTTACCTGGGCCTGGAGACCCAGTACTTC. Translated: CASSYLGLETQYF.

This clonotype turned up a few times. J is TRBJ1-3 and V is TRBV4-1; D remains ambiguous. The CDR3 contains 15 residues. Deletions cut 0 bases from V and 4 bases from J, with 10 bases between. Germline-derived CDR1 and CDR2 are MGHRA and YSYEKL. CDR3 sequence: CASSQDRGSGNTIYF. DNA for the CDR3: TGCGCCAGCAGCCAAGATCGAGGGTCCGGAAACACCATATATTTT.

The genes are TRBV6-2 or TRBV6-3 and TRBJ2-1; 12 bases map to TRBD2. The CDR3 has 15 amino acids. The V gene end was trimmed by 5 bases and the J gene end by 12 bases; junction bases not matched to a gene: 11. Germline V gene data show CDR1 as MNHEY and CDR2 as SVGEGT. In nucleotides, the CDR3 is TGTGCCAGCAGTCACTGGACTAGCGGGGCACTCGGGCAGTTCTTC. It is translated as CASSHWTSGALGQFF.

J is TRBJ2-5 and V is TRBV12-3 or TRBV12-4; D is perhaps TRBD1 (6 bases). This CDR3 comprises 13 residues. Trimming took 5 bases from V and 6 from J, leaving 13 bases between them. CDR3 protein: CASSPTGRKTQYF. The CDR3, as DNA: TGTGCCAGCAGTCCTACAGGGCGAAAGACCCAGTACTTC.

A few counts support this clonotype. The chain couples TRBV6-2 or TRBV6-3 to TRBJ1-4; D not certain. Germline loops: CDR1 MNHEY, CDR2 SVGEGT. Between the trimmed V and J ends, which lost 3 bases and 2 bases, there was a span of 7 bases. CDR3 length: 14 residues. Written as DNA, the CDR3 is TGTGCCAGCAGTTATTATGGGACTAATGAAAAACTGTTTTTT. Residues: CASSYYGTNEKLFF.